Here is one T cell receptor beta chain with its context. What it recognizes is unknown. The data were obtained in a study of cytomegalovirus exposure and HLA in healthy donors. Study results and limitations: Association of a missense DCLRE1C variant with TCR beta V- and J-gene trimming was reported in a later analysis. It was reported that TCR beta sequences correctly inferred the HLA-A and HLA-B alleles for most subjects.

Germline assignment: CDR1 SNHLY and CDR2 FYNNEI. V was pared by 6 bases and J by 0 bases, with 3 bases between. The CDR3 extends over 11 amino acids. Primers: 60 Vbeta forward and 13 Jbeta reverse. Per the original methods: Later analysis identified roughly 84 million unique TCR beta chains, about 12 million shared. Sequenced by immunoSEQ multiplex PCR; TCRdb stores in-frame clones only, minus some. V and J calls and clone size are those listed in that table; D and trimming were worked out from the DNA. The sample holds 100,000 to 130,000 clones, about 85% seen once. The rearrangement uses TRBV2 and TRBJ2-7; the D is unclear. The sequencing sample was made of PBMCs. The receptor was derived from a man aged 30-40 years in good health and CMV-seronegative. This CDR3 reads CASRASYEQYF. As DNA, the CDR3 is TGTGCCAGCAGGGCCTCCTACGAGCAGTACTTC.